The clone carrying this T cell receptor beta chain was recorded a few times. Its target is not known. The data stem from a study of shared clonotypes between healthy human individuals. Study-level points and caveats: With few donors, the genetic and exposure-history diversity represented was limited. The study found lower generation probabilities in non-shared clonotypes than in those shared by all four donors. Estimated richness was generally greater in naive than memory subsets. An anticipated effect of sequencing depth on clonotype sharing among donors was recognized.

Profiling relied on immunoSEQ multiplex PCR, and the TCRdb table lists in-frame clones only, not all of them. The sample has roughly 720,000 clones, 80% to 95% seen once. This CDR3 region has 17 residues. In germline, CDR1 is LNHNV, CDR2 YYDKDF (reference sequence). The germline V and J ends were trimmed by 1 base and 0 bases, with 12 bases remaining between them. The sample comprised memory CD8+ T cells from PBMCs. Subset denoted: CD45RO+ cells pooled with CCR7-negative TemRA cells. The chain recombines TRBV15 with TRBJ1-4; no firm D call. The receptor's source is a young man in good health. Some clones in this sample may be carry-over from other donors' samples. DNA of the CDR3: TGTGCCACCAGCAGAGCTCGGGCAGCCGCAACTAATGAAAAACTGTTTTTT. It is translated as CATSRARAAATNEKLFF.